The 15 T cell receptor beta chains given below trace back to one sample, sequenced in a study of Ad26.COV2.S vaccination and SARS-CoV-2 variants. Regarding treatment: around 19 received Ad26.COV2.S at low or high dose, single or two shots; 5 received placebo; per-sample allocation not given. Day 63 after the first injection of vaccine or placebo was the sampling time. Profiled with immunoSEQ multiplex PCR; TCRdb holds only in-frame clones, not every one. The repertoire has about 680,000 clones, 89% of them found once; the top ten carry around 1.5%. The material was peripheral blood, obtained in a trial of Ad26.COV2.S vaccine versus placebo. The source is a person between 18 and 65 years old who received the Ad26.COV2.S COVID-19 vaccine or a placebo.

The rearrangement links TRBV30 to TRBJ1-2; the D gene is possibly TRBD1 (6 bases). CDR3 size: 12 residues. With 2 bases removed from V and 6 bases from J, the gap between germline ends came to 10 bases. Germline V gene sequence: CDR1 GTSNPN, CDR2 SVGIG (reference sequence). CDR3 coding DNA: TGTGCCTGGAGTCGGACAGAGAATGGCTACACCTTC. It encodes CAWSRTENGYTF. Combining the CDR3 with reference TRBV30 and TRBJ1-2 gives the whole variable domain SQTIHQWPATLVQPVGSPLSLECTVEGTSNPNLYWYRQAAGRGLQLLFYSVGIGQISSEVPQNLSASRPQDRQFILSSKKLLLSDSGFYLCAWSRTENGYTFGSGTRLTVV.

The gene calls are TRBV19 and TRBJ2-2, with 10 bases matching TRBD2. V was pared by 9 bases and J by 4 bases, with 11 bases of the junction left unmatched. CDR1 and CDR2 from the germline V gene are LNHDA and SQIVND (reference sequence). There are 16 residues in the CDR3. As DNA, the CDR3 is TGTGCCAGCACCCCCGGACTAGCGGCGTCCACCGGGGAGCTGTTTTTT. This codes for CASTPGLAASTGELFF.

The chain combines TRBV4-3 with TRBJ2-1; a weak D match, TRBD1 (5 bases). From germline, CDR1 is LGHNA and CDR2 YSLEER. V lost 0 bases and J 3 bases, leaving 12 bases between the germline ends. The CDR3 extends over 16 amino acids. CDR3 amino acids: CASSQDTGIIYNEQFF. The CDR3 DNA reads TGCGCCAGCAGCCAAGATACAGGTATAATCTACAATGAGCAGTTCTTC.

The rearrangement links TRBV29-1 to TRBJ2-6; 7 bases line up with TRBD1. V was pared by 5 bases and J by 2 bases, with 0 bases of the junction left unmatched. The CDR3 runs 13 residues. Per the germline V gene, CDR1 is SQVTM and CDR2 is ANQGSEA. This chain's CDR3 is CSVTGAGANVLTF. CDR3 DNA sequence: TGCAGCGTTACAGGGGCTGGGGCCAACGTCCTGACTTTC.

The chain carries TRBV7-2 and TRBJ1-3; maybe TRBD1 (5 bases). Germline CDR1 is SGHTA and CDR2 is FQGNSA. The CDR3 is 14 amino acids. Trimming left V 5 bases short and J 2 bases short, with 10 bases between. CDR3 bases: TGTGCCAGCAGCCCCGGGGGGACTGGAAACACCATATATTTT. It translates to CASSPGGTGNTIYF. Together with reference TRBV7-2 and TRBJ1-3, the CDR3 gives the full variable domain: GAGVSQSPSNKVTEKGKDVELRCDPISGHTALYWYRQSLGQGLEFLIYFQGNSAPDKSGLPSDRFSAERTGGSVSTLTIQRTQQEDSAVYLCASSPGGTGNTIYFGEGSWLTVV.

This chain joins TRBV29-1 and TRBJ2-3, with a tentative D call TRBD2 (5 bases). Deletions cut 4 bases from V and 4 bases from J, with 15 bases between. Germline CDR1 is SQVTM and CDR2 is ANQGSEA. The CDR3 consists of 14 residues. Here the CDR3 reads CSVGDRGSSDTQYF. CDR3 nucleotides: TGCAGCGTTGGCGATCGGGGTTCGTCAGATACGCAGTATTTT.

V usage is TRBV10-3 and J usage is TRBJ1-6; 7 positions match TRBD1. The V gene's germline CDR1 is ENHRY and CDR2 SYGVKD. There are 15 residues in the CDR3. V trimming: 8 bases; J trimming: 4 bases; junction bases outside the gene matches: 8. Here the CDR3 DNA reads TGTGCCATCCAACAGGGGATCCCTTATAATTCACCCCTCCACTTT. It encodes CAIQQGIPYNSPLHF.

The chain joins TRBV30 to TRBJ1-5; no definite D call. CDR1 and CDR2 (germline): GTSNPN, SVGIG (reference sequence). This CDR3 region has 12 residues. Trimming left V 2 bases short and J 2 bases short, with 4 bases between. CDR3: CAWSLRNQPQHF. The CDR3 bases are TGTGCCTGGAGTCTGCGCAATCAGCCCCAGCATTTT.

This rearrangement joins TRBV7-2 to TRBJ2-1; 7 bases map to TRBD1. The V and J ends lost 1 base and 8 bases, in that order; junction bases with no gene match: 5. Germline V CDR1 and CDR2: SGHTA, FQGNSA. The CDR3 runs 14 residues. CDR3 in DNA: TGTGCCAGCAGCTTAGTAGGGGGCCCGGATGAGCAGTTCTTC. This codes for CASSLVGGPDEQFF. Based on the CDR3 plus reference TRBV7-2 and TRBJ2-1, the full variable domain is GAGVSQSPSNKVTEKGKDVELRCDPISGHTALYWYRQSLGQGLEFLIYFQGNSAPDKSGLPSDRFSAERTGGSVSTLTIQRTQQEDSAVYLCASSLVGGPDEQFFGPGTRLTVL.

This sequence joins TRBV7-2 and TRBJ2-1, with D maybe TRBD1 (5 bases). V lost 5 bases and J 0 bases, leaving 11 bases between the germline ends. The germline V gene has CDR1 SGHTA and CDR2 FQGNSA. CDR3 length: 15 amino acids. CDR3: CASSVDSRSYNEQFF. The CDR3 DNA is TGTGCCAGCAGCGTCGACAGCCGCTCCTACAATGAGCAGTTCTTC.

The V gene is TRBV5-8, the J gene TRBJ2-3, with D maybe TRBD2 (6 bases). Germline V CDR1 and CDR2: SGHTS, YDEGEE. Trimming removed 1 base at V and 1 base at J, with 10 bases between. This CDR3 comprises 15 residues. The CDR3 DNA reads as TGTGCCAGCAGCTTGCTGGGGGGAGGCACAGATACGCAGTATTTT. Amino acids: CASSLLGGGTDTQYF.

This chain joins TRBV5-1 and TRBJ2-5; 14 nucleotides agree with TRBD2. V was pared by 5 bases and J by 5 bases, with 5 bases of the junction left unmatched. The CDR3 length is 15 residues. Looked up from germline, CDR1 is SGHRS and CDR2 is YFSETQ. The CDR3: CASREGLAGAETQYF. DNA of the CDR3: TGCGCCAGCAGGGAGGGACTAGCGGGAGCTGAGACCCAGTACTTC.

The chain couples TRBV30 to TRBJ2-3; D possibly corresponds to TRBD1 (6 bases). The CDR3 extends over 14 amino acids. Trimming removed 0 bases from V and 4 bases from J, with 11 bases in between. CDR1 GTSNPN and CDR2 SVGIG come from the germline V gene (reference sequence). The CDR3 DNA reads TGTGCCTGGAGTGTAAGAGGGGGTCCAGATACGCAGTATTTT. It specifies CAWSVRGGPDTQYF.

The V gene is TRBV6-5, the J gene TRBJ2-5; 8 bases align to TRBD1. J gave up 5 bases and V 4 bases, and 3 bases lay outside the gene matches. This CDR3 region has 13 residues. Germline values: CDR1 MNHEY, CDR2 SVGAGI. The CDR3 is CASSSWTGETQYF. The CDR3 DNA follows: TGTGCCAGCAGTTCCTGGACAGGGGAGACCCAGTACTTC.

The V gene is TRBV9, the J gene TRBJ2-1, with 15 bases fitting TRBD2. The CDR3 is 16 amino acids. V shed 0 bases and J 8 bases; nucleotides not matched to a gene: 3. Germline values: CDR1 SGDLS, CDR2 YYNGEE. DNA for the CDR3: TGTGCCAGCAGCGTAGGTTGGACTAGCGGGGGGGATGAGCAGTTCTTC. This codes for CASSVGWTSGGDEQFF.